Listed here are 29 T cell receptor beta chains from one sample, sequenced in a study of blood T cell repertoires in COVID-19. Profiled with immunoSEQ multiplex PCR; TCRdb holds only in-frame clones, not every one. The sample lists approximately 240,000 clones; under 90% were seen once. Source material: peripheral blood. The receptor source for this set is a woman in her fifties or sixties who had recovered from COVID-19.

This clone was picked up one time. CDR3: CSVWAKAADTQYF. CDR3 nucleotides: TGCAGCGTTTGGGCTAAGGCCGCAGATACGCAGTATTTT. The chain recombines TRBV29-1 with TRBJ2-3; D is uncertain. Trimming cost V 5 bases and J 4 bases, with 13 bases left between them. CDR1 and CDR2 (germline): SQVTM, ANQGSEA. The CDR3 is made up of 13 amino acids.

This clone was seen only a few times. The sample contains more than one DNA sequence encoding this CDR3. The CDR3 DNA reads as TGTGCCAGCAGAGCCCGCACAGATACGCAGTATTTT. Residues: CASRARTDTQYF. The J gene is TRBJ2-3, the V gene TRBV6-6; no clear D gene. Germline V gene sequence: CDR1 MNHNY, CDR2 SVGAGI (reference sequence). The CDR3 sequence is 12 residues long. V gave up 6 bases and J gave up 1 base, with 5 bases separating them.

This chain's CDR3 is CASSGIGGSVGYGYTF. The DNA for the CDR3 is TGTGCCAGCAGCGGTATCGGGGGTTCGGTGGGCTATGGCTACACCTTC. The J gene is TRBJ1-2, the V gene TRBV9; a weak D match, TRBD1 (5 bases). CDR1 and CDR2 from the germline V gene are SGDLS and YYNGEE. The V end was cut by 3 bases, the J end by 4 bases, with 19 bases between. This CDR3 has 16 amino acids.

The J gene is TRBJ2-5, the V gene TRBV5-1; a weak D match, TRBD2 (5 bases). Looked up from germline, CDR1 is SGHRS and CDR2 is YFSETQ. Trimming removed 0 bases at V and 2 bases at J, with 14 bases between. The CDR3 extends over 16 amino acids. CDR3 bases: TGCGCCAGCAGCTTGGGGGTGAGGGCTATGCAAGAGACCCAGTACTTC. Encoded protein: CASSLGVRAMQETQYF.

The chain is built from TRBV15 and TRBJ2-1; 7 bases fit TRBD1. Germline V gene sequence: CDR1 LNHNV, CDR2 YYDKDF (reference sequence). The CDR3 covers 13 residues. J was trimmed by 9 bases and V by 5 bases; bases with no gene match: 7. This chain's CDR3 is CATSVGTAGEQFF. In nucleotides, the CDR3 is TGTGCCACCAGCGTCGGGACAGCCGGTGAGCAGTTCTTC.

The chain employs TRBV5-1 and TRBJ2-5; weak D call: TRBD2 (6 bases). CDR3 length: 17 amino acids. V shed 0 bases and J shed 2 bases, with 17 bases lying between them. CDR1 SGHRS and CDR2 YFSETQ come from the germline V gene. The CDR3 region has the DNA TGCGCCAGCAGCTTGGGGCGGGGCGGGGTGCAACAAGAGACCCAGTACTTC. Translated, it gives CASSLGRGGVQQETQYF.

V gene TRBV2 combines with J gene TRBJ2-7; 10 bases match TRBD1. J gave up 4 bases and V 7 bases, and 7 bases lay outside the gene matches. This CDR3 spans 14 amino acids. Per the germline V gene, CDR1 is SNHLY and CDR2 is FYNNEI. In DNA form, the CDR3 reads TGTGCCAGCAATCTCGGACAGGGGGTTTACGAGCAGTACTTC. Its translation: CASNLGQGVYEQYF.

The chain joins TRBV6-6 to TRBJ2-3, with D possibly being TRBD2 (6 bases). Trimming took off 8 bases at V and 1 base at J, with 16 bases between the two ends. The CDR3 extends over 15 amino acids. CDR1 and CDR2 (germline): MNHNY, SVGAGI (reference sequence). CDR3 bases: TGTGCCAGCGATTTTTGGGACTCGGGCACAGATACGCAGTATTTT. Its translation is CASDFWDSGTDTQYF.

This sequence joins TRBV2 and TRBJ2-3; 10 bases are a match to TRBD2. The CDR3 is made up of 16 amino acids. V was clipped by 6 bases and J by 5 bases; unmatched bases: 11. The V gene's germline CDR1 is SNHLY and CDR2 FYNNEI. In DNA form, the CDR3 reads TGTGCCAGCAGGACGAAACTAGCGGGGCTGGGAGATACGCAGTATTTT. This sequence encodes CASRTKLAGLGDTQYF.

The CDR3 loop is CASSKARQDEQDPF. CDR3 DNA: TGTGCCAGCAGCAAAGCTAGACAGGATGAGCAGGACCCCTTC. J is TRBJ1-2 and V is TRBV21-1; whether TRBD1, the table's D call, matches the DNA was not checked. TRBV21-1 counts as a pseudogene. This CDR3 is built from 14 residues.

The chain carries TRBV9 and TRBJ2-1, with D perhaps matching TRBD1 (5 bases). Germline loops: CDR1 SGDLS, CDR2 YYNGEE. The CDR3 sequence is 12 residues long. The germline V and J ends were trimmed by 4 bases and 8 bases, with 10 bases remaining between them. CDR3 bases: TGTGCCAGCAGCTCCCCCAGGGATGAGCAGTTCTTC. Amino acids: CASSSPRDEQFF.

The V gene is TRBV9, the J gene TRBJ1-2; no clear D gene. The germline V gene encodes CDR1 SGDLS and CDR2 YYNGEE. CDR3 size: 15 residues. The V and J ends lost 4 bases and 3 bases respectively, with 16 bases between them. In nucleotides, the CDR3 is TGTGCCAGCAGCAGGAGGCCAGGAGTCGACTATGGCTACACCTTC. Amino acid sequence: CASSRRPGVDYGYTF.

The chain combines TRBV7-8 with TRBJ2-1; D unclear. The CDR3 length is 17 residues. Germline CDR1 SGHVS, CDR2 FQNEAQ. Trimming removed 5 bases from V and 4 bases from J, with 21 bases in between. The CDR3 nucleotides read TGTGCCAGCAGCCCTTTGTATCGCGGAAAAAGGTACAATGAGCAGTTCTTC. The encoded protein is CASSPLYRGKRYNEQFF.

CDR3: CASSLDRGSDEQYF. The CDR3 nucleotides read TGTGCCAGCAGCTTAGACAGGGGATCCGACGAGCAGTACTTC. The V call is TRBV7-2, the J call TRBJ2-7; TRBD1 aligns across 7 bases. After removal of 1 base from V and 5 bases from J, the junction contained 5 bases not matched to a gene. The CDR3 length is 14 residues. Germline V CDR1 and CDR2: SGHTA, FQGNSA.

This sequence joins TRBV10-3 and TRBJ1-1; possible D gene TRBD1, 5 bases. The CDR3 is 12 amino acids. Per the germline V gene, CDR1 is ENHRY and CDR2 is SYGVKD. The V gene lost 2 bases and the J gene lost 8 bases, with 9 bases spanning the gap. The chain's CDR3 is CAISEPAGEAFF. Written as DNA, the CDR3 is TGTGCCATCAGTGAGCCCGCAGGGGAAGCTTTCTTT.

The genes are TRBV7-3 and TRBJ2-2; D remains ambiguous. The CDR3 extends over 14 amino acids. In germline, CDR1 is SGHTA, CDR2 FQGTGA. V was clipped by 3 bases and J by 4 bases, with 9 bases between them. DNA of the CDR3: TGTGCCAGCAGCTTCATGGGCACCACCGGGGAGCTGTTTTTT. Translating it yields CASSFMGTTGELFF.

The CDR3 DNA reads TGTGCCAGCAGTTCCGGGGCAGGGGGTGACACCGGGGAGCTGTTTTTT. It encodes CASSSGAGGDTGELFF. The V gene is TRBV6-5, the J gene TRBJ2-2, with TRBD1 matching 7 bases. Germline V gives CDR1 MNHEY, CDR2 SVGAGI. J was trimmed by 3 bases and V by 4 bases; bases with no gene match: 8. The CDR3 extends over 16 amino acids.

In this sample, this clone turned up a few times. The rearrangement links TRBV2 to TRBJ1-5; D perhaps matches TRBD1 (6 bases). Germline V gene lookup returns CDR1 SNHLY and CDR2 FYNNEI. CDR3 size: 13 residues. Trimming removed 7 bases from V and 4 bases from J, with 11 bases in between. The CDR3 sequence is CASNRDQNQPQHF. The CDR3 region has the DNA TGTGCCAGCAACAGGGACCAGAATCAGCCCCAGCATTTT.

The chain joins TRBV12-5 to TRBJ2-6; D remains unclear. This CDR3 has 19 residues. The V end lost 0 bases, the J end lost 2 bases, and 17 bases lay between the germline ends. The germline V gene has CDR1 LGHNT and CDR2 FRNRAP. The CDR3 nucleotides read TGTGCTAGTGGTTTGGTACTGTACTCTACGTTTGCTGGGGCCAACGTCCTGACTTTC. Protein product: CASGLVLYSTFAGANVLTF. The full variable domain, completed using reference TRBV12-5 and TRBJ2-6, is DARVTQTPRHKVTEMGQEVTMRCQPILGHNTVFWYRQTMMQGLELLAYFRNRAPLDDSGMPKDRFSAEMPDATLATLKIQPSEPRDSAVYFCASGLVLYSTFAGANVLTFGAGSRLTVL.

The chain uses TRBV15 and TRBJ2-7; 9 nucleotides line up with TRBD1. Per the germline V gene, CDR1 is LNHNV and CDR2 is YYDKDF (reference sequence). CDR3 length: 12 residues. V was pared by 5 bases and J by 7 bases, with 3 bases of the junction left unmatched. The DNA for the CDR3 is TGTGCCACCAGCCGGGACAGGGTTGAGCAGTACTTC. Its protein product is CATSRDRVEQYF.

This clone has a count of ten or more. The CDR3 reads CASGEITGELFF. The DNA for the CDR3 is TGTGCCTCCGGAGAGATCACCGGGGAGCTGTTTTTT. The chain uses TRBV9 and TRBJ2-2, with D unclear. This CDR3 has 12 residues. Germline CDR1 reads SGDLS; CDR2 reads YYNGEE. V lost 10 bases and J 4 bases, leaving 11 bases between the germline ends.

The rearrangement joins TRBV7-9 to TRBJ2-7; D may be TRBD1 (6 bases). Germline CDR1 reads SEHNR; CDR2 reads FQNEAQ (reference sequence). V was shortened by 3 bases and J by 7 bases, with 19 bases between the two germline ends. The CDR3 extends over 15 amino acids. The DNA for the CDR3 is TGTGCCAGCAGCTTCAGACAGGAGTTAGGGCTAGAGCAGTACTTC. Its protein is CASSFRQELGLEQYF.

The chain joins TRBV7-2 to TRBJ1-2, with TRBD1 identical over 8 bases. Germline values: CDR1 SGHTA, CDR2 FQGNSA. Trimming removed 5 bases from V and 4 bases from J; junction bases left unmatched: 9. This CDR3 is built from 15 residues. The CDR3 bases are TGTGCCAGCAGCCCCAGGACAGGGCAGGCCTATGGCTACACCTTC. Amino acid sequence: CASSPRTGQAYGYTF.

The chain joins TRBV29-1 to TRBJ1-2; 11 bases align to TRBD1. V dropped 4 bases and J dropped 6; count of bases not matched to a gene: 4. Germline CDR1 and CDR2: SQVTM and ANQGSEA. This CDR3 has 13 residues. The CDR3 spells CSVVWTGGHGYTF. The DNA for the CDR3 is TGCAGCGTTGTTTGGACAGGGGGCCATGGCTACACCTTC.

This clone has only one observation. The chain links TRBV6-2 or TRBV6-3 to TRBJ1-2, with D maybe TRBD1 (6 bases). The CDR3 has 12 residues. CDR1 is MNHEY, CDR2 SVGEGT, per germline. V was trimmed by 4 bases and J by 5 bases, leaving 8 bases between them. The CDR3 region is CASSWTDYGYTF. DNA for the CDR3: TGTGCCAGCAGTTGGACAGATTATGGCTACACCTTC.

In DNA form, the CDR3 reads TGCGCCAGCAGCCCTGGGACAGGGCTTGAAAAACTGTTTTTT. The encoded protein is CASSPGTGLEKLFF. This chain links TRBV5-1 with TRBJ1-4, with 9 bases lining up with TRBD1. Germline assignment: CDR1 SGHRS and CDR2 YFSETQ. The CDR3 is 14 residues long. V shed 4 bases and J 7 bases; nucleotides not matched to a gene: 5.

The J gene is TRBJ2-7, the V gene TRBV18; weak D call: TRBD2 (6 bases). The germline V and J ends were trimmed by 5 bases and 7 bases, with 15 bases remaining between them. The germline V gene has CDR1 KGHSH and CDR2 LQKENI. The CDR3 has 13 amino acids. Here the CDR3 reads CASSGGDEGEQYF. In DNA, the CDR3 is TGTGCCAGCTCAGGCGGGGACGAGGGGGAGCAGTACTTC.

The chain's CDR3 is CAWSVGTSQTGTIYF. The CDR3 DNA reads TGTGCCTGGAGTGTTGGGACTTCCCAAACGGGCACCATATATTTT. The chain links TRBV30 to TRBJ1-3; D may be TRBD1 (5 bases). The CDR3 length is 15 residues. Per the germline V gene, CDR1 is GTSNPN and CDR2 is SVGIG (reference sequence). V was cut by 0 bases and J by 9 bases, with 18 bases left in between.

The rearrangement links TRBV20-1 to TRBJ2-7; 7 bases map to TRBD1. Germline V gene sequence: CDR1 DFQATT, CDR2 SNEGSKA (reference sequence). The J segment lost 3 bases and the V segment lost 3 bases, leaving 5 bases of the junction unmatched. The CDR3 length is 13 residues. The DNA for the CDR3 is TGCAGTGCTAGTCGGGACAGCTACTACGAGCAGTACTTC. Protein product: CSASRDSYYEQYF.